This passage covers 14 T cell receptor beta chains from one sample sequenced in a study of cytomegalovirus exposure and HLA in healthy donors. 60 Vbeta and 13 Jbeta primers were used in PCR. Produced via immunoSEQ multiplex PCR; TCRdb's table is partial and in-frame only. Here the sample spans about 130,000 clones, over 60% being singletons. Sample: PBMCs. These receptors came from a human donor in good health.

On this clone itself: One end of the junction fails to match germline, which may point to a read error. The chain employs TRBV19 and TRBJ2-7; 7 bases align to TRBD1. The V gene's germline CDR1 is LNHDA and CDR2 SQIVND (reference sequence). The CDR3 is made up of 12 amino acids. Here the CDR3 reads CASSAHQGQTEF. The CDR3 bases are TGTGCCAGTAGTGCCCATCAGGGACAGACCGAGTTC.

This chain connects TRBV7-9 to TRBJ1-2; D might be TRBD1 (6 bases). CDR1 SEHNR and CDR2 FQNEAQ come from the germline V gene (reference sequence). Trimming took off 5 bases at V and 7 bases at J, with 14 bases between the two ends. CDR3 length: 13 amino acids. CDR3 sequence reads: CASSLQGSAGYTF. The CDR3, as DNA: TGTGCCAGCAGCCTCCAGGGGAGTGCTGGCTACACCTTC.

The chain joins TRBV19 to TRBJ2-1, with 10 bases aligning to TRBD1. Per the germline V gene, CDR1 is LNHDA and CDR2 is SQIVND (reference sequence). The trim removed 4 bases at V and 8 bases at J, leaving 11 bases unmatched. The length of the CDR3 is 16 residues. The DNA of the CDR3 is TGTGCCAGTAGTAGGAACCGGGACAGGGGCCTCGATGAGCAGTTCTTC. It specifies CASSRNRDRGLDEQFF.

V is TRBV2 and J is TRBJ1-4; a weak D match, TRBD1 (5 bases). The CDR3 has 16 residues. Trimming removed 7 bases at V and 3 bases at J, with 18 bases between. From germline, CDR1 is SNHLY and CDR2 FYNNEI. CDR3 region: CASNGQEGRSNEKLFF. CDR3 nucleotides: TGTGCCAGCAACGGTCAGGAGGGACGTTCTAATGAAAAACTGTTTTTT.

This clone was seen a handful of times. This chain joins TRBV29-1 and TRBJ1-1, with 9 bases identical to TRBD1. V trimming: 7 bases; J trimming: 4 bases; junction bases outside the gene matches: 13. CDR1 and CDR2 from the germline V gene are SQVTM and ANQGSEA. CDR3 length: 15 residues. The CDR3 DNA reads as TGCAGCGCAACTAGAGGACAGGGGAGGTTCACTGAAGCTTTCTTT. The encoded protein is CSATRGQGRFTEAFF. The full variable domain, rest sourced from reference TRBV29-1 and TRBJ1-1, is SAVISQKPSRDICQRGTSLTIQCQVDSQVTMMFWYRQQPGQSLTLIATANQGSEATYESGFVIDKFPISRPNLTFSTLTVSNMSPEDSSIYLCSATRGQGRFTEAFFGQGTRLTVV.

The chain couples TRBV11-2 to TRBJ2-6; D might be TRBD1 (6 bases). CDR3 length: 16 amino acids. Trimming pared 3 bases from V and 0 bases from J, leaving 9 bases between. The germline V gene encodes CDR1 SGHAT and CDR2 FQNNGV. CDR3 in amino acids: CASSLGALSGANVLTF. The CDR3 DNA is TGTGCCAGCAGCTTGGGGGCCCTCTCTGGGGCCAACGTCCTGACTTTC.

This sequence joins TRBV4-1 and TRBJ1-1; D not resolved. Germline CDR1 and CDR2: MGHRA and YSYEKL. V lost 2 bases, J lost 4 bases, and 14 bases lay in between. CDR3 length: 15 residues. CDR3 residues: CASSQLSMVPTEAFF. The CDR3 coding sequence is TGCGCCAGCAGCCAACTTAGCATGGTGCCCACTGAAGCTTTCTTT.

A single count supports this clone. The chain carries TRBV28 and TRBJ1-6; 7 bases are a match to TRBD1. V gave up 7 bases and J gave up 8 bases; unmatched junction bases: 8. From germline, CDR1 is MDHEN and CDR2 SYDVKM. The CDR3 contains 14 residues. CDR3 DNA: TGTGCCAGCATTAAAGACAGGGACTATTCACCCCTCCACTTT. Its protein is CASIKDRDYSPLHF.

This clone was found once. This sequence joins TRBV18 and TRBJ2-7; 8 bases agree with TRBD1. V trimming: 3 bases; J trimming: 1 base; junction bases outside the gene matches: 11. The CDR3 is made up of 17 amino acids. Germline CDR1 KGHSH, CDR2 LQKENI. DNA for the CDR3: TGTGCCAGCTCACCGGGCCGTGGACAGGGAGAGTCCTACGAGCAGTACTTC. This codes for CASSPGRGQGESYEQYF.

The chain is built from TRBV14 and TRBJ1-1; D may be TRBD1 (6 bases). The length of the CDR3 is 14 residues. V lost 5 bases and J 3 bases, leaving 13 bases between the germline ends. Germline CDR1 and CDR2: SGHDN and FVKESK. Written as DNA, the CDR3 is TGTGCCAGCAGCGTACAGGGACGCTACACTGAAGCTTTCTTT. It yields the protein CASSVQGRYTEAFF.

The gene calls are TRBV6-1 and TRBJ2-5; 8 nucleotides align to TRBD1. TRBJ2-7 matches the DNA end more closely, so the J call is doubtful. The germline CDR1 and CDR2 sequences are MNHNS and SASEGT. The CDR3 contains 16 residues. CDR3 sequence: CASSEAQRTGSHEQYF. DNA of the CDR3: TGTGCCAGCAGTGAAGCCCAGAGGACAGGGTCCCACGAGCAGTACTTC.

This clone was recorded once. This sequence joins TRBV5-1 and TRBJ2-3, with no clear D. V shed 0 bases and J shed 2 bases, with 10 bases lying between them. The CDR3 loop spans 15 amino acids. Germline-derived CDR1 and CDR2 are SGHRS and YFSETQ. DNA of the CDR3: TGCGCCAGCAGCTTGGGGCCAGATTCCACAGATACGCAGTATTTT. Translating gives CASSLGPDSTDTQYF.

The CDR3 DNA follows: TGTGCCAGCAGCCGGGACTACTCTACAGGCGAGACCCAGTACTTC. Amino acid sequence: CASSRDYSTGETQYF. V and J are TRBV5-4 and TRBJ2-5; 7 positions match TRBD2. The germline V gene encodes CDR1 SGHNT and CDR2 YYREEE (reference sequence). Trimming took 4 bases from V and 5 from J; bases not matched to a gene: 11. The CDR3 spans 15 residues.

The chain joins TRBV5-1 to TRBJ1-1; a weak D match, TRBD1 (6 bases). V gave up 5 bases and J gave up 0 bases, with 17 bases separating them. This CDR3 region has 16 residues. Per the germline V gene, CDR1 is SGHRS and CDR2 is YFSETQ. CDR3 sequence: CASSNRVPQVNTEAFF. The CDR3 nucleotides read TGCGCCAGCAGTAACAGGGTCCCCCAGGTGAACACTGAAGCTTTCTTT.